What follows is one T cell receptor (beta chain) and its context. Its antigen remains unknown. This specimen comes from a study of blood T cells in healthy people across ages. Next came a second PCR, run for about 6 to 12 cycles, which used a sample-barcoded 5' primer along with a J-beta primer mix. The template-switch adaptor, which had 12 random nucleotides, put a tag on each cDNA molecule. TCRdb ran MiXCR on the 5' RACE reads and lists one entry per CDR3 protein. The sample lists hundreds of thousands of distinct CDR3 sequences, around two fifths occurring once. The germline CDR1 and CDR2 sequences are SEHNR and FQNEAQ (reference sequence). Trimming left V 3 bases short and J 1 base short, with 13 bases between. The length of the CDR3 is 15 residues. General study findings and limits: Older individuals had lower TCR beta diversity per million T cells (the decline was roughly linear). Naive CD4+ cell counts and diversity both ran higher in long-lived than in aged donors.

The source of this sequence is a man aged 55 to 70 in good health. The chain links TRBV7-9 to TRBJ2-7, with D perhaps assigned TRBD1 or TRBD2 (6 bases each). The sequencing input was blood. CDR3 in DNA: TGTGCCAGCAGCTTTGGGGGGCCCCGATCCTACGAGCAGTACTTC. Translating gives CASSFGGPRSYEQYF.